Below are 5 T cell receptor beta chains sequenced from a single sample in a study of identical twins (dated by TCRdb to 2015 to 2016). Library preparation used 5' RACE. The instrument was an Illumina HiSeq 2000. TCRdb reprocessing: public reads trimmed at Q25 with fastp, clones called with MiXCR, in-frame beta chains kept. Entries that share a CDR3 protein sequence are merged under the most common genes and DNA. The sample contains around 200,000 distinct CDR3 sequences, roughly a tenth of them found a single time. The ten largest make up around 5.1% of the sample. Sample: memory (CD45RO+) T cells sorted from blood. The sample's cell subset or site label, decoded: CD45RO+ enriched T cells. These receptors all stem from a woman aged 18 to 35 in good health.

This clonotype was counted ten times or more. This chain uses TRBV5-1 with TRBJ2-1; TRBD1 is a possible D gene (6 bases). V lost 4 bases and J lost 7, with 21 bases in between. The CDR3 sequence is 16 residues long. The germline gives CDR1 SGHRS, CDR2 YFSETQ. The CDR3 region is CASSPLQGALQNEQFF. CDR3 nucleotides: TGCGCCAGCAGCCCCCTACAGGGAGCCCTACAGAATGAGCAGTTCTTC.

This clonotype has at least ten counts. This chain joins TRBV3-1 and TRBJ1-6; TRBD1 matches at 7 bases. The CDR3 extends over 17 amino acids. CDR1 and CDR2 (germline): LGHDT, YNNKEL (reference sequence). J gave up 7 bases and V 4 bases, and 13 bases lay outside the gene matches. CDR3 loop: CASSRTLRGYTNSPLHF. The CDR3 coding sequence is TGTGCCAGCAGCCGGACTCTCAGGGGGTATACCAATTCACCCCTCCACTTT.

This chain joins TRBV7-2 and TRBJ2-5; TRBD1 agrees at 9 bases. J was trimmed by 7 bases and V by 1 base; bases with no gene match: 7. The CDR3 is made up of 15 amino acids. CDR1 and CDR2 (germline): SGHTA, FQGNSA. CDR3 sequence: CASSLGGQGVATQYF. DNA for the CDR3: TGTGCCAGCAGCTTAGGGGGACAGGGTGTGGCGACCCAGTACTTC.

This clonotype has a count of ten or more. The genes are TRBV9 and TRBJ2-1, with 10 bases aligning to TRBD2. Germline CDR1 reads SGDLS; CDR2 reads YYNGEE. The CDR3 is made up of 16 amino acids. Trimming at V came to 0 bases and at J to 4 bases, leaving 4 bases not matched to a gene. The CDR3 reads CASSVVAGGPYNEQFF. CDR3 nucleotides: TGTGCCAGCAGCGTAGTAGCGGGGGGCCCTTACAATGAGCAGTTCTTC.

This clonotype was seen a handful of times. The chain recombines TRBV12-3 or TRBV12-4 with TRBJ2-7; 11 bases are shared with TRBD2. The CDR3 consists of 14 residues. V shed 7 bases and J 6 bases; nucleotides not matched to a gene: 8. The CDR3 loop is CASTATSGGTEQYF. DNA of the CDR3: TGTGCCAGCACCGCAACTAGCGGGGGCACCGAGCAGTACTTC.